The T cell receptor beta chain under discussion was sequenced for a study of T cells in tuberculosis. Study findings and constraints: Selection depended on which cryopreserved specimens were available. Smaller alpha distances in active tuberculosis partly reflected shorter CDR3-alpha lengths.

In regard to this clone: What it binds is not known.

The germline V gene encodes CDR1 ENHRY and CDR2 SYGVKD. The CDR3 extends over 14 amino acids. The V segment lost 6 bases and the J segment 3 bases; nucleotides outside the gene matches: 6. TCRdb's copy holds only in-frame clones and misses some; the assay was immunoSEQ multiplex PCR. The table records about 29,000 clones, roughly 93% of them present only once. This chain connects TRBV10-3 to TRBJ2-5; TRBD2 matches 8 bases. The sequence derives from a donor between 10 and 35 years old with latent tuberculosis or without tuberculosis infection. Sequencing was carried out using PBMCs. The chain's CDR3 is CAIRASGPKETQYF. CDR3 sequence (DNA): TGTGCCATCAGGGCTAGCGGGCCGAAAGAGACCCAGTACTTC.